Below are 25 T cell receptor beta chains sequenced from a single sample in a study of blood T cell repertoires in COVID-19. TCRdb's copy holds only in-frame clones and misses some; the assay was immunoSEQ multiplex PCR. This table holds about 240,000 clones, 83% found once. The sample taken for sequencing was PBMCs or T cells enriched from blood (not recorded which). These receptor sequences come from a middle-aged woman who had been exposed to COVID-19.

This clone was found once. The chain is built from TRBV4-2 and TRBJ1-4; no definite D call. Trimming removed 0 bases at V and 0 bases at J, with 17 bases between. There are 19 residues in the CDR3. Germline CDR1 is LGHNA and CDR2 is YNFKEQ. The DNA for the CDR3 is TGTGCCAGCAGCCAAGAAGGTCCGGCAGCGCTCGCAACTAATGAAAAACTGTTTTTT. The encoded protein is CASSQEGPAALATNEKLFF.

The chain joins TRBV3-1 (or the pseudogene TRBV3-2) to TRBJ2-5; D is perhaps TRBD2 (5 bases). Looked up from germline, CDR1 is LGHDT and CDR2 is YNNKEL (reference sequence). V was clipped by 4 bases and J by 1 base, with 7 bases between them. This CDR3 is built from 13 residues. CDR3 coding DNA: TGTGCCAGCAGCCTTGGGAGCCAAGAGACCCAGTACTTC. Its translation: CASSLGSQETQYF.

This clone was detected only once. This rearrangement joins TRBV7-2 to TRBJ2-6, with D possibly being TRBD1 (5 bases). Per the germline V gene, CDR1 is SGHTA and CDR2 is FQGNSA. The CDR3 loop spans 15 amino acids. Trimming pared 6 bases from V and 5 bases from J, leaving 14 bases between. This chain's CDR3 is CASSLDSRRANVLTF. The CDR3 DNA reads as TGTGCCAGCAGTCTAGACAGTCGACGGGCCAACGTCCTGACTTTC.

The chain uses TRBV5-5 and TRBJ2-2; D perhaps matches TRBD2 (5 bases). The germline V gene encodes CDR1 SGHKS and CDR2 YYEKEE (reference sequence). V gave up 7 bases and J gave up 5 bases, with 18 bases separating them. The CDR3 contains 15 residues. This chain's CDR3 is CASSPIKSGTGELFF. As DNA, the CDR3 is TGTGCCAGCTCCCCAATCAAATCGGGGACCGGGGAGCTGTTTTTT.

The chain links TRBV4-2 to TRBJ2-1; tentatively, D is TRBD2 (5 bases). The CDR3 extends over 17 amino acids. The germline V gene encodes CDR1 LGHNA and CDR2 YNFKEQ. Trimming removed 1 base from V and 9 bases from J, with 22 bases in between. The CDR3 is CASSQAGFGVVGSEQFF. The CDR3 DNA sequence: TGTGCCAGCAGCCAAGCCGGCTTTGGGGTAGTGGGGAGTGAGCAGTTCTTC.

CDR3 protein: CASSKGSNQPQHF. The CDR3 nucleotides read TGTGCCAGCAGCAAGGGGAGCAATCAGCCCCAGCATTTT. The rearrangement joins TRBV11-2 to TRBJ1-5; possibly TRBD1 for D (5 bases). The V gene lost 5 bases and the J gene lost 1 base, with 6 bases spanning the gap. From germline, CDR1 is SGHAT and CDR2 FQNNGV. The CDR3 is 13 amino acids.

This chain uses TRBV7-6 with TRBJ1-2, with TRBD1 matching over 7 bases. CDR1 and CDR2 (germline): SGHVS, FNYEAQ. The CDR3 extends over 15 amino acids. J gave up 7 bases and V 5 bases, and 13 bases lay outside the gene matches. In DNA, the CDR3 is TGTGCCAGCAGCCTCTGGACAGGAAGGGTGACTGGCTACACCTTC. It specifies CASSLWTGRVTGYTF.

The J gene is TRBJ1-1, the V gene TRBV7-3; no firm D call. V was clipped by 6 bases and J by 1 base, with 9 bases between them. In germline, CDR1 is SGHTA, CDR2 FQGTGA. The CDR3 is 13 amino acids. CDR3 sequence (DNA): TGTGCCAGCAGTCTCCGGAGGAACACTGAAGCTTTCTTT. Protein sequence: CASSLRRNTEAFF.

The chain links TRBV3-1 (or the pseudogene TRBV3-2) to TRBJ1-5; 8 bases align to TRBD1. Per germline, CDR1 LGHDT and CDR2 YNNKEL (reference sequence). This CDR3 has 16 residues. The trim removed 3 bases at V and 3 bases at J, leaving 7 bases unmatched. The CDR3 is CASSHSTGAPNQPQHF. In nucleotides, the CDR3 is TGTGCCAGCAGCCACTCGACAGGGGCCCCCAATCAGCCCCAGCATTTT.

The CDR3 protein is CASSSSGEPGDTQYF. The DNA for the CDR3 is TGCGCCAGCAGCTCGTCCGGGGAACCCGGAGATACGCAGTATTTT. The J gene is TRBJ2-3, the V gene TRBV5-1, with a possible D match to TRBD2 (5 bases). The CDR3 spans 15 residues. The germline CDR1 and CDR2 sequences are SGHRS and YFSETQ. V was trimmed by 3 bases and J by 5 bases, leaving 16 bases between them. The variable domain in full, completed from reference TRBV5-1 and TRBJ2-3, reads KAGVTQTPRYLIKTRGQQVTLSCSPISGHRSVSWYQQTPGQGLQFLFEYFSETQRNKGNFPGRFSGRQFSNSRSEMNVSTLELGDSALYLCASSSSGEPGDTQYFGPGTRLTVL.

This chain uses TRBV2 with TRBJ2-3; 9 bases agree with TRBD2. Per the germline V gene, CDR1 is SNHLY and CDR2 is FYNNEI. CDR3 length equals 16 residues. The ends lost 7 bases at V and 4 bases at J; junction bases unmatched: 12. In nucleotides, the CDR3 is TGTGCCAGCACCTGGCTGGGGCGGGGGGGCCCAGATACGCAGTATTTT. It is translated as CASTWLGRGGPDTQYF.

This clone was seen just once. The CDR3 protein is CASSVALSSFGTDTQYF. The CDR3 bases are TGTGCCAGCAGCGTAGCACTATCATCGTTCGGCACAGATACGCAGTATTTT. This sequence joins TRBV9 and TRBJ2-3; D is ambiguous. Trimming removed 0 bases from V and 1 base from J, with 15 bases in between. Germline loops: CDR1 SGDLS, CDR2 YYNGEE. CDR3 length: 17 residues.

The chain couples TRBV5-5 to TRBJ2-1, with TRBD1 matching 10 bases. Germline V gene lookup returns CDR1 SGHKS and CDR2 YYEKEE (reference sequence). The CDR3 runs to 16 residues. J lost 7 bases, V lost 1 base, and 8 bases had no gene match. The CDR3 DNA reads as TGTGCCAGCAGCTTGTCCGGACAGGGGGAGCGGAATGAGCAGTTCTTC. This sequence encodes CASSLSGQGERNEQFF.

The V gene is TRBV2, the J gene TRBJ1-1, with TRBD1 as a possible D gene (5 bases). The CDR3 sequence is 13 residues long. Germline CDR1 SNHLY, CDR2 FYNNEI. The ends were cut back, 2 bases at V and 6 bases at J, with 10 bases in the middle. CDR3 coding DNA: TGTGCCAGCAGTGAAAGGGGCCCGGCTGAAGCTTTCTTT. The encoded protein is CASSERGPAEAFF.

In the case of this clone: Different DNA sequences within this sample yield the same CDR3. The gene calls are TRBV7-3 and TRBJ1-1; weak D call: TRBD1 (5 bases). The ends were cut back, 5 bases at V and 1 base at J, with 8 bases in the middle. CDR1 and CDR2 (germline): SGHTA, FQGTGA. This CDR3 has 13 residues. The CDR3 region is CASSATGNTEAFF. CDR3 nucleotide sequence: TGTGCCAGCAGCGCAACAGGGAACACTGAAGCTTTCTTT.

This clone was recorded only once. Since a much larger clone is just one base distant, this may be a read error. At the DNA level, this CDR3 is encoded by other sequences in the same sample as well. The chain carries TRBV4-1 and TRBJ2-2, with 9 nucleotides matching TRBD2. Trimming cost V 0 bases and J 7 bases; bases outside gene matches: 15. The germline V gene encodes CDR1 MGHRA and CDR2 YSYEKL. The CDR3 has 19 amino acids. As DNA, the CDR3 is TGCGCCAGCAGCCAAGATCTCGCGGGGGGGCCCTGGTTCAACGGGGAGCTGTTTTTT. It yields the protein CASSQDLAGGPWFNGELFF.

The chain couples TRBV6-5 to TRBJ2-7; TRBD1 matches 9 bases. J gave up 2 bases and V 10 bases, and 3 bases lay outside the gene matches. The CDR3 sequence is 12 residues long. Germline V gene sequence: CDR1 MNHEY, CDR2 SVGAGI. CDR3 sequence reads: CATGTGTYEQYF. In DNA form, the CDR3 reads TGTGCCACCGGGACAGGGACCTACGAGCAGTACTTC.

V is TRBV27 and J is TRBJ2-2; TRBD1 is a possible D gene (6 bases). V lost 8 bases, J lost 0 bases, and 16 bases lay in between. This CDR3 has 16 residues. Germline CDR1 is MNHEY and CDR2 is SMNVEV (reference sequence). The CDR3 sequence is CASAYNRVANTGELFF. The CDR3 DNA follows: TGTGCCAGCGCATACAACAGGGTTGCGAACACCGGGGAGCTGTTTTTT.

This clone was observed a few times. The rearrangement uses TRBV7-9 and TRBJ1-2; the D gene is possibly TRBD1 (5 bases). The V gene lost 5 bases and the J gene lost 0 bases, with 10 bases spanning the gap. Germline lookup yields CDR1 SEHNR and CDR2 FQNEAQ (reference sequence). CDR3 length: 14 residues. The CDR3 reads CASSTRQTNYGYTF. The CDR3 coding sequence is TGTGCCAGCAGCACTCGACAGACTAACTATGGCTACACCTTC.

This clone was seen a handful of times. The chain links TRBV18 to TRBJ1-1; D is unresolved. CDR3 length: 16 amino acids. The ends were cut back, 3 bases at V and 0 bases at J, with 14 bases in the middle. CDR1 KGHSH and CDR2 LQKENI come from the germline V gene. In DNA form, the CDR3 reads TGTGCCAGCTCACCGAGGCAGTTGACTATGAACACTGAAGCTTTCTTT. As protein: CASSPRQLTMNTEAFF.

The chain uses TRBV6-5 and TRBJ2-1; D may be TRBD2 (6 bases). CDR1 and CDR2 from the germline V gene are MNHEY and SVGAGI. The CDR3 has 13 amino acids. The V and J ends lost 6 bases and 10 bases respectively, with 16 bases between them. This CDR3 reads CASSPGLIREQFF. The CDR3 DNA follows: TGTGCCAGCAGCCCGGGACTCATCAGGGAGCAGTTCTTC.

J is TRBJ1-4 and V is TRBV21-1. TRBV21-1 is a recognized pseudogene. There are 16 residues in the CDR3. The CDR3 reads CASSKGPTGTNEKLFF. DNA for the CDR3: TGTGCCAGCAGCAAAGGCCCCACCGGGACTAATGAAAAACTGTTTTTT.

V gene TRBV7-2 combines with J gene TRBJ2-7; 10 positions agree with TRBD2. The CDR3 length is 16 residues. Germline CDR1 reads SGHTA; CDR2 reads FQGNSA. V was pared by 6 bases and J by 2 bases, with 10 bases of the junction left unmatched. The CDR3 coding sequence is TGTGCCAGCAGACAACGGAGCGGGGGGGGTCCCTACGAGCAGTACTTC. Translation: CASRQRSGGGPYEQYF.

The chain links TRBV24-1 to TRBJ2-1; 9 nucleotides agree with TRBD1. This CDR3 spans 15 amino acids. V shed 4 bases, J shed 11 bases, and the junction held 11 bases outside the gene matches. From germline, CDR1 is KGHDR and CDR2 SFDVKD. CDR3 in DNA: TGTGCCACCAGTGACCCATTGTGGGGACAGGGTCAGCAGTTCTTC. Protein sequence: CATSDPLWGQGQQFF.

V is TRBV5-4 and J is TRBJ2-7; D perhaps matches TRBD2 (7 bases). The V end was cut by 1 base, the J end by 9 bases, with 20 bases between. The CDR3 has 15 residues. CDR1 is SGHNT, CDR2 YYREEE, per germline (reference sequence). The CDR3 sequence is CASSLRGAGRAAQYF. The DNA of the CDR3 is TGTGCCAGCAGCTTGAGGGGGGCAGGGAGGGCGGCGCAGTACTTC.